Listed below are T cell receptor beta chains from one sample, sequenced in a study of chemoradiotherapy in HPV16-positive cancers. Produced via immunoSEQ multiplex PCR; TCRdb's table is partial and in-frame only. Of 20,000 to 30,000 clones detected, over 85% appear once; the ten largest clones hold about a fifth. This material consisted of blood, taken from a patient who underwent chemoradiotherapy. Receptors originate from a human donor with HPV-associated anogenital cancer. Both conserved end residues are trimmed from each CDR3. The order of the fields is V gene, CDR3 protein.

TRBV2 ASSDRIYGYT
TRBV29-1 SISGASTLNTGELF
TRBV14 ASSLWDSPQETQY
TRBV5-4 ASRRSGEGYTEAF
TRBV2 ASSLTAYEQY
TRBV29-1 SGTERGYPYEQY
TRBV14 ASSHLPRGYGYT
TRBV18 ASSPPRRSIPPGTGELF
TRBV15 ATSRSQTDYGYT
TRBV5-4 ASSLGAGGTDTQY
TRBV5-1 ASSRTGESYEQY
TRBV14 ASSPLGGPAADTQY
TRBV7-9 ASSLALANEQF
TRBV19 ASSIGGSLRTKAF
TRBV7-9 ASSLDRSNTGELF
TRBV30 AWSWAAEAF
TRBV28 ASRSTGFEAF
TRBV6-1 ASSGAFYSTDTQY
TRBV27 ASSLYPDRADTQY
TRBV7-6 ASSLIAGRSDYNEQF
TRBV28 ASKTGAYEQY
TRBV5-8 ASRRDRLRETQY
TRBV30 AWRHRDAGGQF
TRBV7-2 ASSLDYNSYEQY
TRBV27 ASSQGTANTEAF